A selection of T cell receptor beta chains follows, all from one sample in a study of blood T cell repertoires in COVID-19. Method: immunoSEQ multiplex PCR; TCRdb's copy keeps in-frame clones and lacks some. Among about 160,000 clones, around 80% were seen once, and the ten largest hold 15% to 20%. The specimen sequenced was peripheral blood. The receptors derive from a woman of 80 years or more with acute or convalescent COVID-19. CDR3s include the opening cysteine and the closing phenylalanine or tryptophan. A D gene is named only where the DNA matches it firmly. The listing skips clone size in some rows; elsewhere it reads once, few, many or a size class.

size,J,D,V,CDR3,DNA
-,TRBJ2-1,TRBD1,TRBV4-3,CASSQGVSTGISRSYNEQFF,TGCGCCAGCAGCCAAGGCGTGTCGACAGGGATCTCTAGATCCTACAATGAGCAGTTCTTC
-,TRBJ1-2,-,TRBV28,CASSLVGAISGGYTF,TGTGCCAGCAGTTTAGTGGGAGCCATCTCTGGTGGCTACACCTTC
-,TRBJ1-2,-,TRBV27,CASSLSWQGYGYTF,TGTGCCAGCAGTTTATCGTGGCAGGGCTATGGCTACACCTTC
-,TRBJ1-3,-,TRBV13,CASSPFGGSGNTIYF,TGTGCCAGCAGCCCTTTTGGCGGGTCTGGAAACACCATATATTTT
-,TRBJ2-7,-,TRBV10-3,CAIWDTHSYEQYF,TGTGCCATCTGGGACACCCACTCCTACGAGCAGTACTTC
-,TRBJ2-1,TRBD1,TRBV29-1,CSATWTGVHNEQFF,TGCAGCGCAACCTGGACAGGGGTCCACAATGAGCAGTTCTTC
few,TRBJ1-1,-,TRBV27,CACLRRAGRPTEAFF,TGTGCCTGCCTCCGTCGGGCAGGGCGACCCACTGAAGCTTTCTTT
-,TRBJ1-1,TRBD1,TRBV3-1/TRBV3-2,CASSQGQGNTEAFF,TGTGCCAGCAGCCAGGGACAGGGGAACACTGAAGCTTTCTTT
-,TRBJ1-2,TRBD1,TRBV23-1,CASSPMRGQPLNYGYTF,TGCGCCAGCAGTCCCATGAGGGGACAGCCCCTAAACTATGGCTACACCTTC
-,TRBJ2-7,-,TRBV5-6,CASSWEQDSSFTYEQYF,TGTGCCAGCAGCTGGGAGCAGGACAGCTCCTTTACCTACGAGCAGTACTTC
-,TRBJ2-1,TRBD2,TRBV11-3,CASSLTSGAPNEQFF,TGTGCCAGCAGCTTAACTAGCGGAGCCCCGAATGAGCAGTTCTTC
-,TRBJ1-5,TRBD1,TRBV19,CASSKGQGAGRQPQHF,TGTGCCAGTAGTAAGGGACAGGGGGCAGGACGTCAGCCCCAGCATTTT
once,TRBJ2-1,-,TRBV9,CASSGGMVFNEQFF,TGTGCCAGCAGCGGCGGTATGGTGTTCAATGAGCAGTTCTTC
-,TRBJ1-2,TRBD1,TRBV15,CATSREGTGSHGYTF,TGTGCCACCAGCAGAGAAGGGACAGGGAGCCATGGCTACACCTTC
-,TRBJ2-7,-,TRBV12-3/TRBV12-4,CASRGARYEQYF,TGTGCCAGCAGGGGGGCAAGATACGAGCAGTACTTC
-,TRBJ2-3,TRBD2,TRBV18,CASSPVGTSGSPDTQYF,TGTGCCAGCTCACCAGTCGGGACTAGCGGGAGTCCAGATACGCAGTATTTT
once,TRBJ2-7,TRBD1,TRBV23-1,CASGPGQGRYEQYF,TGCGCCAGCGGACCGGGACAGGGGCGCTACGAGCAGTACTTC
few,TRBJ2-1,TRBD1,TRBV9,CASSVTGGINNEQFF,TGTGCCAGCAGCGTGACAGGGGGTATAAACAATGAGCAGTTCTTC
few,TRBJ1-1,-,TRBV29-1,CSVTRDTDNTEAFF,TGCAGCGTTACCCGGGACACCGATAACACTGAAGCTTTCTTT
-,TRBJ1-6,TRBD1,TRBV2,CASSLQGALNSPLHF,TGTGCCAGCAGTCTCCAGGGGGCGCTTAACTCACCCCTCCACTTT
-,TRBJ2-7,-,TRBV19,CASSMEHTGNEQYF,TGTGCCAGTAGTATGGAGCACACCGGGAACGAGCAGTACTTC
-,TRBJ1-5,TRBD1,TRBV19,CASSIFAGQGVNQPQHF,TGTGCCAGTAGTATTTTCGCGGGACAGGGAGTCAATCAGCCCCAGCATTTT
-,TRBJ2-1,TRBD2,TRBV5-6,CASSSLPGLAGGLYNEQFF,TGTGCCAGCAGCTCACTCCCCGGACTAGCGGGGGGCTTATACAATGAGCAGTTCTTC
-,TRBJ1-1,TRBD1,TRBV6-5,CASSYSGQFGTEAFF,TGTGCCAGCAGTTACTCGGGACAGTTTGGTACTGAAGCTTTCTTT